The 3 T cell receptor beta chains presented below share a single source sample, sequenced in a study of shared clonotypes between healthy human individuals. Clones were sequenced by immunoSEQ multiplex PCR, and TCRdb holds only the in-frame ones, with some missing. The table includes a few million clones, 93% detected once. CD8 cells regarded as naive lacked CD45RO, were positively chosen for CCR7, and omitted terminally differentiated effector memory CD45RA+ cells. The sample consisted of naive CD8+ T cells from PBMCs. The receptors here all came from a man between 18 and 35 years old in good health. Some clones in this sample may be carry-over from other donors' samples.

This sequence joins TRBV7-9 and TRBJ2-3; D could derive from TRBD1 or TRBD2 (5 bases each). Germline CDR1 SEHNR, CDR2 FQNEAQ (reference sequence). Deletions cut 2 bases from V and 4 bases from J, with 13 bases between. The CDR3 is 15 residues long. This chain's CDR3 is CASSLWDPPADTQYF. Here the CDR3 DNA reads TGTGCCAGCAGCTTATGGGACCCTCCCGCAGATACGCAGTATTTT.

This clone was observed once. The rearrangement uses TRBV28 and TRBJ2-7; D tentatively fits TRBD1 or TRBD2 (5 bases each). CDR1 and CDR2 from the germline V gene are MDHEN and SYDVKM. With 5 bases removed from V and 7 bases from J, the gap between germline ends came to 18 bases. The CDR3 extends over 14 amino acids. CDR3 sequence reads: CASSHNAGTTEQYF. DNA of the CDR3: TGTGCCAGCAGTCATAATGCCGGGACCACTGAGCAGTACTTC.

The V call is TRBV28, the J call TRBJ2-1; D is unresolved. The CDR3 runs to 12 residues. CDR1 is MDHEN, CDR2 SYDVKM, per germline. V shed 7 bases and J shed 8 bases, with 12 bases lying between them. The CDR3 sequence is CASNADVDEQFF. In DNA form, the CDR3 reads TGTGCCAGCAATGCTGATGTCGATGAGCAGTTCTTC.